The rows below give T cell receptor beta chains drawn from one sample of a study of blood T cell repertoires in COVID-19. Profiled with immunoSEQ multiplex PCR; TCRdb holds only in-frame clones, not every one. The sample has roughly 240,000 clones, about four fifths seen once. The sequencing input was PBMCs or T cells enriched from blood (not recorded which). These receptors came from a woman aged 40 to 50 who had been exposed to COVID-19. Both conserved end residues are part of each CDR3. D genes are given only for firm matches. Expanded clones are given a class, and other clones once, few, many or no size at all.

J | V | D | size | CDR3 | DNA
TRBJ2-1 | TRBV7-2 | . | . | CASSLAGSYNEQFF | TGTGCCAGCAGCTTAGCGGGGAGTTACAATGAGCAGTTCTTC
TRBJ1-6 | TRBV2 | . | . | CASSAGTRRGENSPLHF | TGTGCCAGCAGTGCCGGGACACGTAGGGGAGAGAATTCACCCCTCCACTTT
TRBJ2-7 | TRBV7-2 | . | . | CASSQGSRSSYEQYF | TGTGCCAGCAGCCAGGGGTCGAGGAGCTCCTACGAGCAGTACTTC
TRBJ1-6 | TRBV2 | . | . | CASSPPGPYNSPLHF | TGTGCCAGCAGTCCCCCAGGGCCCTATAATTCACCCCTCCACTTT
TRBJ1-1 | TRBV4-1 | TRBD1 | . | CASSQPDRDRTEAFF | TGCGCCAGCAGCCAACCCGACAGGGATAGGACTGAAGCTTTCTTT
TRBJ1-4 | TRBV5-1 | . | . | CASSVAGELRDYEKLFF | TGCGCCAGCAGCGTAGCAGGGGAACTGAGGGATTATGAAAAACTGTTTTTT
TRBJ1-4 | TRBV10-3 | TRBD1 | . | CAISLGDRTTKLFF | TGTGCCATCAGCCTAGGGGACAGGACCACTAAACTGTTTTTT
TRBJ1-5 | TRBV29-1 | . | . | CSALLRGNQPQHF | TGCAGCGCCCTCCTCAGGGGAAATCAGCCCCAGCATTTT
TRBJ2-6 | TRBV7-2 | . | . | CASSLLVTGANVLTF | TGTGCCAGCAGTCTATTGGTTACTGGGGCCAACGTCCTGACTTTC
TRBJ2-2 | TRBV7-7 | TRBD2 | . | CASSPQARGVPNTGELFF | TGTGCCAGCAGCCCCCAGGCGCGGGGGGTACCGAACACCGGGGAGCTGTTTTTT
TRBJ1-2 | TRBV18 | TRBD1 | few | CASSPPDRVGYGYTF | TGTGCCAGCTCACCCCCGGACAGGGTGGGCTATGGCTACACCTTC
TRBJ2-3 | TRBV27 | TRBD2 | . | CASRVAGGPHTDTQYF | TGTGCCAGCCGGGTAGCGGGGGGGCCCCACACAGATACGCAGTATTTT
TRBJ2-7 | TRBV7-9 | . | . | CASSLIGEGEQYF | TGTGCCAGCAGCTTAATCGGTGAGGGCGAGCAGTACTTC
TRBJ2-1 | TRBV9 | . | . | CASSRAGQNNEQFF | TGTGCCAGCTCACGGGCGGGACAGAACAATGAGCAGTTCTTC
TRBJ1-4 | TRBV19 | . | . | CARHGIGPAPFEKLFF | TGTGCCAGACACGGGATAGGGCCGGCCCCCTTCGAAAAACTGTTTTTT
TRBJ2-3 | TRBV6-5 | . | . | CASSRDRDTQYF | TGTGCCAGCAGTCGAGACAGAGATACGCAGTATTTT
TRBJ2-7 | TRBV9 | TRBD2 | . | CASSVGSSGGTYEQYF | TGTGCCAGCAGCGTAGGTTCTAGCGGGGGCACCTACGAGCAGTACTTC